This TCR beta chain originates from a study of neurological immune-mediated disorders. Looking at the study overall: Multiple sclerosis patients numbering approximately 34 comprised some 31 relapsing-remitting and 3 secondary progressive patients.

There are a few counts of this clonotype. Time point here: longitudinal time-point 2. The germline gives CDR1 KGHDR, CDR2 SFDVKD. Between the trimmed V and J ends, which lost 6 bases and 0 bases, there was a span of 4 bases. This CDR3 has 13 residues. TCRdb used MiXCR to reprocess the 5' RACE reads, holding one entry per CDR3 protein. This table has about 80,000 distinct CDR3 sequences, 5.8% appearing once. Sequencing input: PBMCs. This TCR was recovered from a woman in her sixties or seventies with multiple sclerosis. The J gene is TRBJ2-2, the V gene TRBV24-1, with D unresolved. In DNA, the CDR3 is TGTGCCACCAGTTTCGCGAACACCGGGGAGCTGTTTTTT. Protein: CATSFANTGELFF.